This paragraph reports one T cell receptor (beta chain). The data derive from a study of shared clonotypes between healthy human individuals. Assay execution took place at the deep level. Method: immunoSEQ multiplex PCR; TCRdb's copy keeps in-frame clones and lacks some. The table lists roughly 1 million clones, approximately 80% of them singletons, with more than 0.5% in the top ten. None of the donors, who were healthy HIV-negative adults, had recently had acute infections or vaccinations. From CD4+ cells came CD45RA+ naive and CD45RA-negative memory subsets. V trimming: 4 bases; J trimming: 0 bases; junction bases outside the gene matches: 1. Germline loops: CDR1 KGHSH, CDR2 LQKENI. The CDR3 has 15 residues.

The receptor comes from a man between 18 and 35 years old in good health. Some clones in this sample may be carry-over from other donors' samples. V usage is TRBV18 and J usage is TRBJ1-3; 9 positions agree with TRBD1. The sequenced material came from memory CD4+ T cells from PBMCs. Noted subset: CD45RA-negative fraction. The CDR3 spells CASSRDRASGNTIYF. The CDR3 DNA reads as TGTGCCAGCTCACGGGACAGGGCCTCTGGAAACACCATATATTTT.